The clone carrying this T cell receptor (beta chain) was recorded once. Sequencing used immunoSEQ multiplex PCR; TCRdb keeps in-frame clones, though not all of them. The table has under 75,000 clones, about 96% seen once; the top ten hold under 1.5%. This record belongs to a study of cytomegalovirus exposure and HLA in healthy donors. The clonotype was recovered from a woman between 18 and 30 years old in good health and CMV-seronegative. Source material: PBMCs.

CDR3 nucleotide sequence: TGTGCCACCGCCACCCGAGGAGGGACCACCGGGGAGCTGTTTTTT. This gives the protein CATATRGGTTGELFF. The chain is built from TRBV15 and TRBJ2-2, with D tentatively TRBD2 (6 bases). The V gene lost 8 bases and the J gene lost 4 bases, with 17 bases spanning the gap. The germline CDR1 and CDR2 sequences are LNHNV and YYDKDF (reference sequence). CDR3 length equals 15 residues.